Listed here are 18 T cell receptor beta chains from one sample, sequenced in a study of T cells after yellow fever vaccination. MiXCR was run by TCRdb on the 5' RACE reads, yielding one entry per CDR3 protein. The sample lists roughly 520,000 distinct CDR3 sequences; around a fifth were seen once. The sequencing here drew on PBMCs, taken about 21 days after the first yellow fever vaccination. The source of these receptors is a man aged 18 to 35 who received the YFV17D yellow fever vaccine.

The table lists this clonotype with a few counts. The chain uses TRBV2 and TRBJ2-5, with 8 bases matching TRBD1. CDR1 is SNHLY and CDR2 is FYNNEI in the germline V gene. V lost 9 bases and J lost 0; bases outside the gene matches: 3. This CDR3 has 13 amino acids. CDR3 amino acids: CARDREDQETQYF. The CDR3 region has the DNA TGTGCCAGGGACAGGGAAGACCAAGAGACCCAGTACTTC.

The chain carries TRBV6-2 or TRBV6-3 and TRBJ2-5; 8 bases fit TRBD1. V shed 2 bases, J shed 5 bases, and the junction held 13 bases outside the gene matches. This CDR3 spans 17 amino acids. CDR1 is MNHEY and CDR2 is SVGEGT in the germline V gene. The CDR3 reads CASSYHPPVRGQETQYF. The CDR3 DNA is TGTGCCAGCAGTTACCACCCCCCGGTCAGGGGGCAGGAGACCCAGTACTTC.

This clonotype was counted between two and nine times. V and J are TRBV4-1 and TRBJ1-5, with D possibly TRBD1 on 6 matching bases. CDR3 length: 14 residues. Per germline, CDR1 MGHRA and CDR2 YSYEKL. The ends were cut back, 3 bases at V and 4 bases at J, with 10 bases in the middle. The CDR3 reads CASSHTGKNQPQHF. CDR3 DNA sequence: TGCGCCAGCAGCCACACAGGGAAGAATCAGCCCCAGCATTTT.

V is TRBV4-1 and J is TRBJ1-6; TRBD1 aligns across 7 bases. The germline V gene has CDR1 MGHRA and CDR2 YSYEKL. V lost 1 base to trimming and J lost 7 bases; unmatched junction nucleotides: 10. This CDR3 has 17 amino acids. The CDR3 DNA follows: TGCGCCAGCAGCCAAGCCGCTCCGGGACAGACCAATTCACCCCTCCACTTT. It codes for CASSQAAPGQTNSPLHF.

The sample holds many counts of this clonotype. The V and J genes are TRBV5-1 and TRBJ2-7, with unresolved D. Per germline, CDR1 SGHRS and CDR2 YFSETQ. The CDR3 length is 11 residues. Trimming cost V 4 bases and J 7 bases, with 9 bases left between them. The CDR3 sequence is CASSPLGEQYF. CDR3 nucleotides: TGCGCCAGCAGCCCCCTCGGAGAGCAGTACTTC.

The chain is built from TRBV3-1 and TRBJ2-5; D is undetermined. The germline CDR1 and CDR2 sequences are LGHDT and YNNKEL (reference sequence). V was trimmed by 2 bases and J by 9 bases, leaving 10 bases between them. The CDR3 has 12 amino acids. CDR3 sequence (DNA): TGTGCCAGCAGCCAATCCAGTCTCGCCCAGTACTTC. This sequence encodes CASSQSSLAQYF.

This clonotype was observed a few times. The V gene is TRBV27, the J gene TRBJ1-1, with D unclear. The CDR3 consists of 16 residues. Germline loops: CDR1 MNHEY, CDR2 SMNVEV (reference sequence). Trimming took 7 bases from V and 0 from J, leaving 18 bases between them. CDR3 protein: CASIGLGAVMNTEAFF. CDR3 sequence (DNA): TGTGCCAGCATCGGCCTCGGCGCGGTTATGAACACTGAAGCTTTCTTT.

This clonotype was found a few times. An end of the junction differs from the germline gene, which may be a read error. The CDR3 here is CASRLEAGPQYF. The CDR3 DNA reads TGCGCCAGCAGGTTGGAAGCGGGGCCGCAGTATTTT. The chain links TRBV5-1 to TRBJ2-3, with 7 bases matching TRBD2. The CDR3 runs 12 residues. CDR1 and CDR2 (germline): SGHRS, YFSETQ.

This chain connects TRBV9 to TRBJ2-2, with 7 nucleotides matching TRBD2. Germline CDR1 is SGDLS and CDR2 is YYNGEE. CDR3 length: 16 amino acids. Unmatched junction bases numbered 7, after V lost 4 bases and J lost 1 base. The DNA for the CDR3 is TGTGCCAGCAGCCCCATAGCGGGTTTGAACACCGGGGAGCTGTTTTTT. This encodes CASSPIAGLNTGELFF.

This clonotype has a count of ten or more. This chain joins TRBV7-9 and TRBJ1-5; D unresolved. This CDR3 region has 13 residues. Deletions cut 6 bases from V and 4 bases from J, with 10 bases between. Germline-derived CDR1 and CDR2 are SEHNR and FQNEAQ (reference sequence). The CDR3 DNA reads TGTGCCAGCAGTCTTCCGGGGAATCAGCCCCAGCATTTT. Its protein product is CASSLPGNQPQHF.

At least ten counts were recorded for this clonotype. V usage is TRBV10-3 and J usage is TRBJ2-7; 7 bases map to TRBD1. The CDR3 has 14 residues. Germline V gene sequence: CDR1 ENHRY, CDR2 SYGVKD. V was clipped by 4 bases and J by 7 bases; unmatched bases: 10. DNA of the CDR3: TGTGCCATCAGTGGAAGAGGGGGCAGTGGAGAGCAGTACTTC. Translation gives CAISGRGGSGEQYF.

The chain carries TRBV24-1 and TRBJ2-3, with TRBD2 identical over 9 bases. Trimming cost V 2 bases and J 1 base; bases outside gene matches: 3. Per germline, CDR1 KGHDR and CDR2 SFDVKD. The CDR3 extends over 16 amino acids. In nucleotides, the CDR3 is TGTGCCACCAGTGATTCAAAGCGGGGGGGCACAGATACGCAGTATTTT. Translated: CATSDSKRGGTDTQYF.

The gene calls are TRBV6-2 or TRBV6-3 and TRBJ2-4; 10 bases fit TRBD1. The J segment lost 8 bases and the V segment lost 5 bases, leaving 9 bases of the junction unmatched. The CDR3 has 15 residues. Per the germline V gene, CDR1 is MNHEY and CDR2 is SVGEGT. This chain's CDR3 is CASSNPDRGRYIQYF. Written as DNA, the CDR3 is TGTGCCAGCAGTAACCCGGACAGGGGGAGGTACATTCAGTACTTC.

J is TRBJ2-5 and V is TRBV5-1; D gene uncertain. Germline CDR1 is SGHRS and CDR2 is YFSETQ. V was clipped by 3 bases and J by 0 bases, with 9 bases between them. The CDR3 has 14 residues. CDR3 amino acids: CASSYAGNQETQYF. The CDR3, as DNA: TGCGCCAGCAGCTACGCAGGCAACCAAGAGACCCAGTACTTC.

CDR3 nucleotide sequence: TGTGCCAGCAGTGGGGACGGCAGAATTACAGATACGCAGTATTTT. Its translation is CASSGDGRITDTQYF. The chain has TRBV6-2 or TRBV6-3 and TRBJ2-3, with D tentatively TRBD1 or TRBD2 (5 bases each). Germline CDR1 MNHEY, CDR2 SVGEGT. V was shortened by 5 bases and J by 3 bases, with 15 bases between the two germline ends. The CDR3 covers 15 residues.

The chain links TRBV9 to TRBJ2-7; 9 bases are shared with TRBD1. The germline gives CDR1 SGDLS, CDR2 YYNGEE. J lost 6 bases, V lost 4 bases, and 8 bases had no gene match. The length of the CDR3 is 14 residues. CDR3: CASSPGTGSTEQYF. DNA of the CDR3: TGTGCCAGCAGCCCTGGGACAGGGTCAACCGAGCAGTACTTC.

This clonotype was detected a few times. The genes are TRBV7-9 and TRBJ1-1, with 10 bases matching TRBD1. Germline V lookup: CDR1 SEHNR, CDR2 FQNEAQ (reference sequence). Losses at the gene ends were 3 bases for V and 11 bases for J; bases not matched to a gene: 12. This CDR3 spans 15 amino acids. This chain's CDR3 is CASSFYRDRGLGAFF. DNA of the CDR3: TGTGCCAGCAGCTTCTACCGGGACAGGGGTCTTGGGGCTTTCTTT. The whole variable domain, remainder taken from reference TRBV7-9 and TRBJ1-1, is DTGVSQNPRHKITKRGQNVTFRCDPISEHNRLYWYRQTLGQGPEFLTYFQNEAQLEKSRLLSDRFSAERPKGSFSTLEIQRTEQGDSAMYLCASSFYRDRGLGAFFGQGTRLTVV.

The chain recombines TRBV11-2 with TRBJ1-5; 11 nucleotides align to TRBD1. Trimming removed 5 bases from V and 9 bases from J; junction bases left unmatched: 6. The CDR3 covers 14 residues. Germline lookup yields CDR1 SGHAT and CDR2 FQNNGV. CDR3 nucleotide sequence: TGTGCCAGCAGCCCGGGACAGGGGGTTCGGCCCCAGCATTTT. Encoded protein: CASSPGQGVRPQHF. Looking up the rest from reference TRBV11-2 and TRBJ1-5 gives the full variable domain: EAGVAQSPRYKIIEKRQSVAFWCNPISGHATLYWYQQILGQGPKLLIQFQNNGVVDDSQLPKDRFSAERLKGVDSTLKIQPAKLEDSAVYLCASSPGQGVRPQHFGDGTRLSIL.